The source of this TCR beta chain is a study of OX40 agonist ivuxolimab in advanced cancers. Study details: Hepatocellular carcinoma, melanoma, renal cell or head and neck cancer affected the dose-escalation patients. Approximately 40% of patients had received prior checkpoint inhibitor therapy. The study's findings and limits: The work left the antigen specificity of expanded peripheral T cells undetermined.

Sequenced by immunoSEQ multiplex PCR; TCRdb stores in-frame clones only, minus some. The sample has about 160,000 clones; roughly 92% are singletons. A word on this clone: Its cognate antigen is unknown.

Germline V gene sequence: CDR1 SGDLS, CDR2 YYNGEE. The CDR3 runs 16 residues. V was clipped by 0 bases and J by 1 base, with 13 bases between them. Autoimmune disease history or systemic immunosuppression led to patients being barred. This TCR was sampled from an adult with an advanced solid tumor such as melanoma, head and neck, liver or kidney cancer. The sequencing used CD4+ or CD8+ T cells sorted from blood, collected in a trial of the OX40 agonist ivuxolimab. This chain connects TRBV9 to TRBJ2-5; possible D gene TRBD1, 6 bases. CDR3 loop: CASSVGPGESQETQYF. Here the CDR3 DNA reads TGTGCCAGCAGCGTAGGGCCAGGGGAATCCCAAGAGACCCAGTACTTC. The whole variable domain, remainder taken from reference TRBV9 and TRBJ2-5, is DSGVTQTPKHLITATGQRVTLRCSPRSGDLSVYWYQQSLDQGLQFLIQYYNGEERAKGNILERFSAQQFPDLHSELNLSSLELGDSALYFCASSVGPGESQETQYFGPGTRLLVL.